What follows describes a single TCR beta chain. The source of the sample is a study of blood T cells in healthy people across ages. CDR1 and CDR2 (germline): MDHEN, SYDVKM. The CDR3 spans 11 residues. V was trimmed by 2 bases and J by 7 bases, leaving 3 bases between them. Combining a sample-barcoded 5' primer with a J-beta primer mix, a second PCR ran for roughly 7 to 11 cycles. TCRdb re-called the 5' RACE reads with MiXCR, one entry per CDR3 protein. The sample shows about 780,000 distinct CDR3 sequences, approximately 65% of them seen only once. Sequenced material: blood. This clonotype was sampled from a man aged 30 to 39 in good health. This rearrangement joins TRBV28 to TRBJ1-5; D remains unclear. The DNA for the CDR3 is TGTGCCAGCAGTTTAAGGCAGCCCCAGCATTTT. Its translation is CASSLRQPQHF.